This TCR beta chain was sequenced for a study of CD8 T cells in ankylosing spondylitis. This clonotype was counted only a few times. Its specificity is unknown. Points from the study as a whole: One TCR beta motif, made up of roughly eight highly homologous variants, appeared characteristic of ankylosing spondylitis blood. Disease-linked clones, CD8+, were relatively rare in peripheral blood.

TCRdb used MiXCR to reprocess the 5' RACE reads, holding one entry per CDR3 protein. The sample has about 540,000 distinct CDR3 sequences, over 9.5% seen once. This receptor was obtained from a male donor with ankylosing spondylitis. The sample comprised blood, either unsorted or a sorted T cell fraction (not recorded which).

The CDR3 here is CASSQAGYETQYF. The CDR3 DNA reads as TGTGCCAGCAGCCAAGCCGGTTATGAGACCCAGTACTTC. The rearrangement joins TRBV14 to TRBJ2-5, with D unresolved. V dropped 1 base and J dropped 5 bases, with 8 bases sitting between them. Germline values: CDR1 SGHDN, CDR2 FVKESK. This CDR3 region has 13 residues.